The clone carrying this T cell receptor beta chain has ten or more counts. The target antigen is unknown. This may come from a read error, since a much larger clone is one base off. The CDR3 length is 13 residues. From germline, CDR1 is MNHEY and CDR2 SVGAGI. V lost 2 bases and J 11 bases, leaving 15 bases between the germline ends. This sample is part of a study of blood T cells in healthy people across ages. Alongside a J-beta primer mix, a sample-barcoded 5' primer served in a second PCR lasting roughly 6 to 11 cycles. TCRdb called the 5' RACE reads again in MiXCR, with one record for every CDR3 protein. The data hold approximately 850,000 distinct CDR3 sequences, with around two fifths observed a single time. Overall study findings and caveats: Reliance upon unsorted PBMCs precluded definitive naive versus antigen-experienced comparison.

Sequences were obtained from blood. This rearrangement joins TRBV6-5 to TRBJ2-5, with D unresolved. The TCR was taken from a man aged 55-75 years in good health. The CDR3: CASSYNRGNEQYF. DNA of the CDR3: TGTGCCAGCAGTTACAACAGAGGCAATGAGCAGTACTTC.